A single T cell receptor beta chain is shown here with its context. Antigen specificity is unknown. PCR was performed a second time for roughly 7 to 12 cycles using a sample-barcoded 5' primer and a J-beta primer mix. Each CDR3 protein gets one entry after TCRdb re-called the 5' RACE reads with MiXCR. Of under 750,000 distinct CDR3 sequences in the sample, around half are singletons; the top ten hold approximately 23%. The sample belongs to a study of blood T cells in healthy people across ages. Study conclusions and caveats: As age increased, TCR beta diversity per million T cells fell in a roughly linear fashion.

Germline V lookup: CDR1 DFQATT, CDR2 SNEGSKA (reference sequence). Losses at the gene ends were 6 bases for V and 0 bases for J; bases not matched to a gene: 5. CDR3 length equals 14 residues. The source of this sequence is a man at least 80 years old in good health. The sample consisted of blood. The gene calls are TRBV20-1 and TRBJ2-1; TRBD2 matches at 7 bases. CDR3 protein: CSARREGSYNEQFF. CDR3 in DNA: TGCAGTGCCCGGAGGGAGGGCTCCTACAATGAGCAGTTCTTC.